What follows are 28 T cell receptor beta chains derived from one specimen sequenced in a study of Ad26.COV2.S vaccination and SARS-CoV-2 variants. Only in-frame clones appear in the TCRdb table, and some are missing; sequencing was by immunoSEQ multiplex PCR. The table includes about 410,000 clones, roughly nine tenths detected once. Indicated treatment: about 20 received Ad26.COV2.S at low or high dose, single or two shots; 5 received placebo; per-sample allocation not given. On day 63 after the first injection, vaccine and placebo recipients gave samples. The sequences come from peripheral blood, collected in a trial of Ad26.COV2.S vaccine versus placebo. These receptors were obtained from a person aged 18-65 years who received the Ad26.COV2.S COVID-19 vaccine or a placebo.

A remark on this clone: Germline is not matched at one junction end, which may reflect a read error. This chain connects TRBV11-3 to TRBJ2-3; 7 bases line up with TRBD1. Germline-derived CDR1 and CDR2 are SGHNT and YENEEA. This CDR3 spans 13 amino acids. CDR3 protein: CASSIDRADTQYF. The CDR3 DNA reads TGTGCCAGCAGCATAGACAGGGCAGATACGCAGTATTTT.

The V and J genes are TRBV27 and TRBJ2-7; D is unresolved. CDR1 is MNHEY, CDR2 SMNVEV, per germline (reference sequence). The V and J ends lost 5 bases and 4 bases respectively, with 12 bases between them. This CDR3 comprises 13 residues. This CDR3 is CASSHGSTYEQYF. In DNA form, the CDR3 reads TGTGCCAGCAGTCACGGATCGACTTACGAGCAGTACTTC.

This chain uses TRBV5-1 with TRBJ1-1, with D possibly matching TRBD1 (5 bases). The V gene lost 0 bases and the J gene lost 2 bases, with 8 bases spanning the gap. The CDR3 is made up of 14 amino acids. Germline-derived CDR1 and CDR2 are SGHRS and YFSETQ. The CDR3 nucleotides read TGCGCCAGCAGCTTGGCAGGGATCAACACTGAAGCTTTCTTT. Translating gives CASSLAGINTEAFF.

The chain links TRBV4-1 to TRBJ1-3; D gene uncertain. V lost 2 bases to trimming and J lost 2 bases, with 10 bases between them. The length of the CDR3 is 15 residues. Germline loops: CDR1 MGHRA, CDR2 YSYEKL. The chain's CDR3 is CASSQHGTAGNTIYF. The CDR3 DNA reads TGCGCCAGCAGCCAACACGGAACAGCTGGAAACACCATATATTTT.

Here the CDR3 reads CASSLGAGRRDTEAFF. CDR3 nucleotide sequence: TGTGCCAGCAGCTTGGGGGCGGGCCGGAGGGACACTGAAGCTTTCTTT. The V and J genes are TRBV7-9 and TRBJ1-1; tentative D call: TRBD1 (6 bases). The CDR3 has 16 amino acids. V was pared by 3 bases and J by 3 bases, with 17 bases between. Germline CDR1 SEHNR, CDR2 FQNEAQ (reference sequence).

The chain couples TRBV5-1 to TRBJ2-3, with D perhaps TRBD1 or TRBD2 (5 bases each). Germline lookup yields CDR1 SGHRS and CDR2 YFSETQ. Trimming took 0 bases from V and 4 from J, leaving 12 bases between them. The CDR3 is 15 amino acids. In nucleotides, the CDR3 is TGCGCCAGCAGCTTGGAAGGGCCGGGGCCAGATACGCAGTATTTT. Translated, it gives CASSLEGPGPDTQYF.

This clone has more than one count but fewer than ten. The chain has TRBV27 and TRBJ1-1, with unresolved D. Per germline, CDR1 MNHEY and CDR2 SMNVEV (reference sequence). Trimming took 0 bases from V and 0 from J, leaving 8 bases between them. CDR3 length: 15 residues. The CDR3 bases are TGTGCCAGCAGTTTATCGGTAACCTTGAACACTGAAGCTTTCTTT. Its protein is CASSLSVTLNTEAFF.

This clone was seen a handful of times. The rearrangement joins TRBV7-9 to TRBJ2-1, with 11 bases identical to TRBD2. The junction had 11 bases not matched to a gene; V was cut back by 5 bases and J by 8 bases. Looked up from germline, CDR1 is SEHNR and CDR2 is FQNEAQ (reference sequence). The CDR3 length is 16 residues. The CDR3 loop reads CASSPLAGGPLDEQFF. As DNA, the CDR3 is TGTGCCAGCAGCCCTTTAGCGGGGGGGCCATTGGATGAGCAGTTCTTC.

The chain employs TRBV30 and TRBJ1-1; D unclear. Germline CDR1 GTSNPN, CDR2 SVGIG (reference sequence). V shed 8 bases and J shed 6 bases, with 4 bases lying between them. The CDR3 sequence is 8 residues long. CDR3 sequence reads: CAPSEAFF. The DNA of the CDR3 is TGTGCCCCCTCTGAAGCTTTCTTT.

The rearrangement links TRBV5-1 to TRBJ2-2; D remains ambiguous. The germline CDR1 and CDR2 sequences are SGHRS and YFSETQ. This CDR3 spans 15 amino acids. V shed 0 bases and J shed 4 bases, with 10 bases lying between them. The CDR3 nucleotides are TGCGCCAGCAGCTTGGGTCAGGCGACCACCGGGGAGCTGTTTTTT. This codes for CASSLGQATTGELFF.

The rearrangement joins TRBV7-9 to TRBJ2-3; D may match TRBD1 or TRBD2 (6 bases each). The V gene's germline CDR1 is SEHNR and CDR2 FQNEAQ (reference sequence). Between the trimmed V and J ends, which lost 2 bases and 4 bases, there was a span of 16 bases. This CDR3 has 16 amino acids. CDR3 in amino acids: CASSLINWGAADTQYF. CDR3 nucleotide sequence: TGTGCCAGCAGCTTAATAAACTGGGGGGCCGCAGATACGCAGTATTTT.

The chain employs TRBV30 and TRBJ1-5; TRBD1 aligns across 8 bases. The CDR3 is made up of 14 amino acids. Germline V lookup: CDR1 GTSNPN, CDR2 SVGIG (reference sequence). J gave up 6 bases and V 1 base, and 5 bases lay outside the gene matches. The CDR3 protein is CAWSGGQVGQPQHF. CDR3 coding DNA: TGTGCCTGGAGTGGGGGACAGGTTGGTCAGCCCCAGCATTTT.

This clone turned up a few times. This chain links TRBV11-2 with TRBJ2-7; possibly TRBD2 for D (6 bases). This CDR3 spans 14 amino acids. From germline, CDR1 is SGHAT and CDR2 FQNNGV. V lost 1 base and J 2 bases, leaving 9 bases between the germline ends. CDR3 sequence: CASSLGRGPYEQYF. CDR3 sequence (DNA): TGTGCCAGCAGCTTAGGGCGGGGACCCTACGAGCAGTACTTC.

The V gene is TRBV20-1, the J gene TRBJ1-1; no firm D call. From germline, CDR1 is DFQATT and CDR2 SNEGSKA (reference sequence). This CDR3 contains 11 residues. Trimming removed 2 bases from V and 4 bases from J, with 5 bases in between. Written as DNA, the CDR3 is TGCAGTGCTAGACCGACCACTGAAGCTTTCTTT. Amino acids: CSARPTTEAFF.

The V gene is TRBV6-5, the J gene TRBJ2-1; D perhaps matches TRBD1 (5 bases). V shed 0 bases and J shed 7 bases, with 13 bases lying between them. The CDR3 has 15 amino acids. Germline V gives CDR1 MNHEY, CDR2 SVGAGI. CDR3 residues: CASSYSKGFWNEQFF. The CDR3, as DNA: TGTGCCAGCAGTTACTCGAAGGGGTTTTGGAATGAGCAGTTCTTC.

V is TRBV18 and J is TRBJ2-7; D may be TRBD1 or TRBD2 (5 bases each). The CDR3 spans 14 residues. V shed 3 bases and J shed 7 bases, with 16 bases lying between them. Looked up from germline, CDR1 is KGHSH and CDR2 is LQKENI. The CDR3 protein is CASSPRTLPGEQYF. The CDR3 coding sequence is TGTGCCAGCTCACCCAGGACACTGCCGGGGGAGCAGTACTTC.

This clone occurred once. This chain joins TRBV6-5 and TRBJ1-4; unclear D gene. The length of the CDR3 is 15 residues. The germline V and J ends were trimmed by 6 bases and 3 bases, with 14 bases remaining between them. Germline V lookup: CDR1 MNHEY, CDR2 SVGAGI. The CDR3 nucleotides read TGTGCCAGCAGCCCACTCGGCAGCTCTAATGAAAAACTGTTTTTT. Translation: CASSPLGSSNEKLFF.

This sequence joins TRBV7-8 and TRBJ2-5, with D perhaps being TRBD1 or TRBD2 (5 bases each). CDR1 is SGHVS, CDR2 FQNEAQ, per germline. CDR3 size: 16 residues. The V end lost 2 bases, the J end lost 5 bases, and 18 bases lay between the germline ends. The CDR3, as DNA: TGTGCCAGCAGCTTAAACCGGGGCAGGGCAATGGAGACCCAGTACTTC. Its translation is CASSLNRGRAMETQYF. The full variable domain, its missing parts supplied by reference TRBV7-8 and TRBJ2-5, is GAGVSQSPRYKVAKRGQDVALRCDPISGHVSLFWYQQALGQGPEFLTYFQNEAQLDKSGLPSDRFFAERPEGSVSTLKIQRTQQEDSAVYLCASSLNRGRAMETQYFGPGTRLLVL.

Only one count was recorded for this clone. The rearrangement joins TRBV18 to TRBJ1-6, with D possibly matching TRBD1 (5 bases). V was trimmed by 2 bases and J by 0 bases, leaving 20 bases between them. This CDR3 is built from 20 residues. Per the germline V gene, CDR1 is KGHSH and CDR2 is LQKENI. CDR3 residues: CASSPGAPFPPSSYNSPLHF. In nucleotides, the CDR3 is TGTGCCAGCTCACCAGGGGCACCGTTTCCTCCCAGCTCCTATAATTCACCCCTCCACTTT.

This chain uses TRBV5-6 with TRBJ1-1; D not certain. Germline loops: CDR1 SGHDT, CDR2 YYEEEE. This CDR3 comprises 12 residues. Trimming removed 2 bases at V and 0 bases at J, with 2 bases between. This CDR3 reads CASSFMNTEAFF. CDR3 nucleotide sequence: TGTGCCAGCAGCTTCATGAACACTGAAGCTTTCTTT.

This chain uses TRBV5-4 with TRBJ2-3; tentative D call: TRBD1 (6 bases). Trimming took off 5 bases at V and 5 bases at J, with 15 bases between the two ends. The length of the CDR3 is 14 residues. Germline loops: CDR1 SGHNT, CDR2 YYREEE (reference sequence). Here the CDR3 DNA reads TGTGCCAGCAGTAGGACAGCAGTGGAAGATACGCAGTATTTT. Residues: CASSRTAVEDTQYF.

The CDR3 DNA sequence: TGTGCCAGCAGCTTTCTGGCAGCGGGGAGCACAGATACGCAGTATTTT. Translated, it gives CASSFLAAGSTDTQYF. The V and J genes are TRBV7-9 and TRBJ2-3; 7 bases are a match to TRBD2. The V and J ends lost 3 bases and 0 bases, in that order; junction bases with no gene match: 6. Germline V gives CDR1 SEHNR, CDR2 FQNEAQ (reference sequence). The CDR3 is 16 residues long. The variable domain in full, completed from reference TRBV7-9 and TRBJ2-3, reads DTGVSQNPRHKITKRGQNVTFRCDPISEHNRLYWYRQTLGQGPEFLTYFQNEAQLEKSRLLSDRFSAERPKGSFSTLEIQRTEQGDSAMYLCASSFLAAGSTDTQYFGPGTRLTVL.

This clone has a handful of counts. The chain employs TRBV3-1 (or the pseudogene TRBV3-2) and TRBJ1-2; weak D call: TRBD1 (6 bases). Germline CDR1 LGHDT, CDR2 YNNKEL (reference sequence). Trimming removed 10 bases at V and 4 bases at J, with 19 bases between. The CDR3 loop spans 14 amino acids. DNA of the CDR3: TGTGCCACATCACGGGACAAAACCCTCTATGGCTACACCTTC. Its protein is CATSRDKTLYGYTF.

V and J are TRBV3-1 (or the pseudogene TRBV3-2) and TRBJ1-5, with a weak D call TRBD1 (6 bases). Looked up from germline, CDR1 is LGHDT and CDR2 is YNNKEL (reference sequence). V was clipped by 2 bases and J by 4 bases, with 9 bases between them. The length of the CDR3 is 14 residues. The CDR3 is CASSQSQGNQPQHF. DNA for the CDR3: TGTGCCAGCAGCCAATCTCAGGGGAATCAGCCCCAGCATTTT.

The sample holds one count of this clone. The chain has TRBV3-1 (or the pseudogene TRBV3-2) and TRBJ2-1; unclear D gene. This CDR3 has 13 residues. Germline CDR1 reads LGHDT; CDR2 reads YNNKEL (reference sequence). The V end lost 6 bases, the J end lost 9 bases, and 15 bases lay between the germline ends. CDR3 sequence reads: CASSPGPFSEQFF. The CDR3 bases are TGTGCCAGCAGTCCAGGACCCTTTTCTGAGCAGTTCTTC.

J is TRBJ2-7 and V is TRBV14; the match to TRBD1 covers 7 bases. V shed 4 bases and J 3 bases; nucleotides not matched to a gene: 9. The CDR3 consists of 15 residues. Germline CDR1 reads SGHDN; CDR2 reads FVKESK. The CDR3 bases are TGTGCCAGCAGCCCTCGGACAGGAAAGTTCTACGAGCAGTACTTC. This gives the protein CASSPRTGKFYEQYF.

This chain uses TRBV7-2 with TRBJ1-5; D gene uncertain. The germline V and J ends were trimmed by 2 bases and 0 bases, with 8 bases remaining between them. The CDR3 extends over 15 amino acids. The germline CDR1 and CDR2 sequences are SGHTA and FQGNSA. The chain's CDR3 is CASSLSPSSNQPQHF. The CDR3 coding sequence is TGTGCCAGCAGCTTATCCCCAAGTAGCAATCAGCCCCAGCATTTT.

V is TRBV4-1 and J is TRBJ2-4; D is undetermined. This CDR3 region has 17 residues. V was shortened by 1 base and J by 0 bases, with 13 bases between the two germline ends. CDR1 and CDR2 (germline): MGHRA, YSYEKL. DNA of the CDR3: TGCGCCAGCAGCCAAGGGCTTGTTGATCTAGCCAAAAACATTCAGTACTTC. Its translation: CASSQGLVDLAKNIQYF.